Listed below are T cell receptor beta chains from one sample, sequenced in a study of identical twins. One entry per CDR3 protein, called by TCRdb with MiXCR from the 5' RACE reads. The repertoire has 540,000 or so distinct CDR3 sequences, more than 20% of them found once; the top ten carry around 0.47%. The same specimen was also included in a second study, on yellow fever vaccine responses in identical twins.

The sample was CD4+ T cells sorted from blood. The origin of the receptors is a woman aged 18-30 years in good health. Each CDR3 is given without its conserved first and last residue.

>TRBV6-5
ASSYPTRTGPYEQY
>TRBV12-3/TRBV12-4
ASAPRGPANEQF
>TRBV7-8
ASSSAGTAYQETQY
>TRBV7-2
ASSLVSKELF
>TRBV12-3/TRBV12-4
ASSFRGVEQY
>TRBV7-2
ASSLGLAGGSYEQY
>TRBV20-1
SARPVAGNNQETQY
>TRBV7-8
ASSLETTGKETQY
>TRBV20-1
SARGGLAHNNEQF
>TRBV19
ASSPGRSPPGYT
>TRBV10-3
AIRQIYQETQY
>TRBV5-1
ASSFGLAGGPSTDTQY
>TRBV20-1
SATPGQGRDTQY